This T cell receptor beta chain emerged from a study of cytomegalovirus exposure and HLA in healthy donors. Points from the study as a whole: The study put roughly 160 TCR beta chains on its list as cytomegalovirus-associated.

Use of 60 Vbeta and 13 Jbeta primers characterized the PCR. The repertoire was sequenced with immunoSEQ multiplex PCR; TCRdb's copy has only in-frame clones and lacks some. The table records 130,000 to 150,000 clones, over 65% of them present only once. Looked up from germline, CDR1 is MNHNS and CDR2 is SASEGT. J gave up 2 bases and V 8 bases, and 5 bases lay outside the gene matches. This CDR3 contains 13 residues. Worth noting for this clone: The antigen is undetermined.

The V gene is TRBV6-1, the J gene TRBJ2-5; 7 bases are a match to TRBD2. This receptor was taken from a man aged 40-49 years in good health and CMV-seropositive. The sequenced sample was PBMCs. The CDR3 coding sequence is TGTGCCAGCGGACTAGGGGAACAAGAGACCCAGTACTTC. Its protein is CASGLGEQETQYF.